This is a list of T cell receptor beta chains from one sample in a study of human T cells and chemical hapten exposure. TCRdb analysed the reads with MiXCR anew, one entry per CDR3 protein. This table holds about 120,000 distinct CDR3 sequences, around 8.5% found once. Source material: whole blood. The receptors originated from a human donor in good health. Some clones in this sample may be carry-over from other donors' samples. Each CDR3 is given with its conserved first and last residue. Each record gives: D gene, J gene, CDR3 length, V gene, clone size, CDR3 protein, CDR3 DNA. The D gene is left open where the match is weak. Part of the rows lack a size; the others show once, few, many or a class for expanded clones.

. | TRBJ2-1 | 14 | TRBV20-1 | . | CSARKGPPWDEQFF | TGCAGTGCCCGTAAGGGACCCCCCTGGGATGAGCAGTTCTTC
. | TRBJ1-6 | 16 | TRBV2 | many | CASSELGQGNGSPLHF | TGTGCCAGCAGTGAATTGGGGCAGGGAAATGGATCACCCCTCCACTTT
. | TRBJ2-1 | 14 | TRBV5-1 | . | CASRPGPSDNEQFF | TGCGCCAGCAGACCGGGACCATCTGACAATGAGCAGTTCTTC
. | TRBJ2-1 | 13 | TRBV10-3 | . | CAIKDYLSYEQFF | TGTGCCATCAAGGACTACCTTTCCTATGAGCAGTTCTTC
TRBD2 | TRBJ2-5 | 13 | TRBV11-1 | few | CASSFKGGETQYF | TGTGCCAGCAGCTTCAAGGGAGGGGAGACCCAGTACTTC
TRBD2 | TRBJ2-5 | 17 | TRBV10-3 | . | CAISELAGGPRQETQYF | TGTGCCATCAGTGAACTAGCGGGAGGGCCGAGGCAAGAGACCCAGTACTTC
. | TRBJ1-1 | 13 | TRBV4-1 | . | CASSPTAATEAFF | TGCGCCAGCAGCCCTACAGCAGCTACTGAAGCTTTCTTT
TRBD2 | TRBJ2-1 | 15 | TRBV11-2 | . | CASSFPGGSYNEQFF | TGTGCCAGCAGCTTCCCGGGGGGATCCTACAATGAGCAGTTCTTC
. | TRBJ1-5 | 12 | TRBV20-1 | few | CSAVQNNQPQHF | TGCAGTGCGGTTCAGAATAATCAGCCCCAGCATTTT
. | TRBJ2-7 | 14 | TRBV6-2/TRBV6-3 | few | CASSYSNLAYEQYF | TGTGCCAGCAGTTATTCGAATTTAGCCTACGAGCAGTACTTC